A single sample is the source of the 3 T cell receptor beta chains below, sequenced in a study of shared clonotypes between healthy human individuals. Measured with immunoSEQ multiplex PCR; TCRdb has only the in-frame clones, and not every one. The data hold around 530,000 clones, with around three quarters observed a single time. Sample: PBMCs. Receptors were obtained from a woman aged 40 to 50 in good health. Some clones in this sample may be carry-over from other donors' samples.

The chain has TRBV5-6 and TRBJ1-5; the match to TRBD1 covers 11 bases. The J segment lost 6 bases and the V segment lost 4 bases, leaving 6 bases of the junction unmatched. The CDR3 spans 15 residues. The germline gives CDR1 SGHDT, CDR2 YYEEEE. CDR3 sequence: CASSPGTGGFQPQHF. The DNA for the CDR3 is TGTGCCAGCAGCCCAGGGACAGGGGGTTTTCAGCCCCAGCATTTT.

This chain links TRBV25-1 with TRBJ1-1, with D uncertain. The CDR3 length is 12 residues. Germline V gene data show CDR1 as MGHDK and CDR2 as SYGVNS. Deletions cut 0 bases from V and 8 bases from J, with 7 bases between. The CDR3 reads CASSEYGLEAFF. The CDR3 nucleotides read TGTGCCAGCAGTGAATACGGACTGGAAGCTTTCTTT.

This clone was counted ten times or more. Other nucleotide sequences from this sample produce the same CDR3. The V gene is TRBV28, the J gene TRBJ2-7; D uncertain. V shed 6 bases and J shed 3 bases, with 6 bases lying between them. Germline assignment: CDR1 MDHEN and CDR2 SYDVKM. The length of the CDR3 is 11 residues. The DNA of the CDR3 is TGTGCCAGCAGCCTGTTCTACGAGCAGTACTTC. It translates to CASSLFYEQYF.